The 26 T cell receptor beta chains below were found in one sample sequenced in a study of molecular identifiers for immune sequencing clone quantification. TCRdb reanalysed the PCR reads using MiXCR and keeps one entry per CDR3 protein. Of 65,000 or so distinct CDR3 sequences detected, 18% appear once; the ten largest clones hold roughly 1.5%. Sequencing was carried out using naive CD8+ T cells from blood, with Jurkat cell RNA spiked in. Subset denoted: FACS-sorted CD8+CD4-CCR7+CD45RA+ naive T cells. The receptors here all came from a human donor in good health. Some libraries in this study had Jurkat cell RNA spiked in.

This clonotype has a handful of counts. The V call is TRBV30, the J call TRBJ2-7, with D maybe TRBD1 (5 bases). The germline V and J ends were trimmed by 2 bases and 4 bases, with 9 bases remaining between them. Germline V gene sequence: CDR1 GTSNPN, CDR2 SVGIG (reference sequence). CDR3 length: 12 residues. CDR3 residues: CAWSIDSYEQYF. CDR3 nucleotides: TGTGCCTGGAGTATAGACAGTTACGAGCAGTACTTC.

This clonotype came up many times. The chain employs TRBV20-1 and TRBJ1-4; D not resolved. CDR3 length: 13 residues. The V end lost 2 bases, the J end lost 7 bases, and 11 bases lay between the germline ends. Germline CDR1 and CDR2: DFQATT and SNEGSKA (reference sequence). CDR3 amino acids: CSARPVSGEKLFF. The DNA for the CDR3 is TGCAGTGCTAGACCCGTCTCTGGTGAAAAACTGTTTTTT.

There are many counts of this clonotype. The V gene is TRBV19, the J gene TRBJ2-7, with TRBD2 identical over 13 bases. J lost 4 bases, V lost 5 bases, and 5 bases had no gene match. The length of the CDR3 is 15 residues. The germline CDR1 and CDR2 sequences are LNHDA and SQIVND (reference sequence). Here the CDR3 reads CASSFGLAGVYEQYF. CDR3 in DNA: TGTGCCAGTAGTTTCGGACTAGCGGGAGTATACGAGCAGTACTTC.

This clonotype appeared many times. This chain links TRBV4-1 with TRBJ1-1; D is uncertain. Per germline, CDR1 MGHRA and CDR2 YSYEKL. CDR3 length: 13 amino acids. Trimming stripped 4 bases from V and 1 base from J, with 7 bases between. In DNA form, the CDR3 reads TGCGCCAGCAGCCTGACTGAGAACACTGAAGCTTTCTTT. Amino acids: CASSLTENTEAFF.

This clonotype was counted a few times. V and J are TRBV6-5 and TRBJ1-1; no definite D call. This CDR3 has 12 residues. Germline V CDR1 and CDR2: MNHEY, SVGAGI. V dropped 6 bases and J dropped 0 bases, with 5 bases sitting between them. This chain's CDR3 is CASSSVNTEAFF. The CDR3 bases are TGTGCCAGCAGCTCGGTGAACACTGAAGCTTTCTTT.

Concerning this clonotype itself: Being one base from a much bigger clone, this may be a read error. The chain recombines TRBV29-1 with TRBJ1-1; D perhaps matches TRBD1 (6 bases). CDR3 length equals 11 residues. V was trimmed by 6 bases and J by 6 bases, leaving 11 bases between them. The V gene's germline CDR1 is SQVTM and CDR2 ANQGSEA. CDR3 region: CSVRGAAEAFF. CDR3 sequence (DNA): TGCAGCGTGAGGGGGGCAGCTGAAGCTTTCTTT.

The count of this clonotype is one. The CDR3 does not end in the conserved phenylalanine or tryptophan, so this is likely a read error. V usage is TRBV13 and J usage is TRBJ2-4; unclear D gene. The CDR3 extends over 14 amino acids. CDR1 is PRHDT and CDR2 is FYEKMQ in the germline V gene (reference sequence). Deletions cut 7 bases from V and 5 bases from J, with 15 bases between. CDR3 amino acids: CASTEWGSENIQYS. The CDR3 DNA reads as TGTGCCAGCACTGAATGGGGATCGGAAAACATTCAGTACTCC.

This clonotype showed up just a few times. This sequence may be a read error, since a much larger clone differs from it by one base. J is TRBJ1-1 and V is TRBV29-1, with D hard to call. This CDR3 spans 11 amino acids. Germline assignment: CDR1 SQVTM and CDR2 ANQGSEA. The CDR3 spells CSVEMNTGAFF. The DNA of the CDR3 is TGCAGCGTTGAGATGAACACTGGAGCTTTCTTT.

This clonotype was detected many times. This rearrangement joins TRBV29-1 to TRBJ2-3; tentative D call: TRBD2 (5 bases). The CDR3 contains 12 residues. Trimming took off 7 bases at V and 0 bases at J, with 8 bases between the two ends. The germline CDR1 and CDR2 sequences are SQVTM and ANQGSEA. The CDR3 DNA reads TGCAGCGCTGAGGGTAGCACAGATACGCAGTATTTT. It codes for CSAEGSTDTQYF.

This clonotype was detected ten times or more. At one boundary the junction diverges from the germline segment, which might be a read error. V is TRBV5-1 and J is TRBJ2-7; 10 nucleotides agree with TRBD2. This CDR3 has 15 residues. Germline CDR1 reads SGHRS; CDR2 reads YFSETQ. DNA for the CDR3: TGTGCCAGCAGTTTAGGTCTAGCGGGGGCCTACGAGCAGTACTTC. Translation gives CASSLGLAGAYEQYF.

This clonotype was counted many times. This rearrangement joins TRBV7-9 to TRBJ2-7; D may be TRBD1 (5 bases). Trimming left V 3 bases short and J 4 bases short, with 13 bases between. CDR3 length equals 14 residues. The germline V gene encodes CDR1 SEHNR and CDR2 FQNEAQ (reference sequence). The CDR3 DNA is TGTGCCAGCAGCTTTGCTATCTCAGGGTACGAGCAGTACTTC. Amino acid sequence: CASSFAISGYEQYF.

Ten or more counts support this clonotype. The gene calls are TRBV11-3 and TRBJ1-3; no clear D. The CDR3 has 16 residues. Germline V gene data show CDR1 as SGHNT and CDR2 as YENEEA. V lost 1 base to trimming and J lost 4 bases, with 14 bases between them. CDR3 amino acids: CASSLVPEGIGNTIYF. CDR3 DNA: TGTGCCAGCAGCTTAGTACCCGAAGGCATCGGAAACACCATATATTTT.

This clonotype was seen a few times. The gene calls are TRBV27 and TRBJ2-1; TRBD1 aligns across 7 bases. In germline, CDR1 is MNHEY, CDR2 SMNVEV (reference sequence). This CDR3 comprises 12 residues. The J segment lost 10 bases and the V segment lost 2 bases, leaving 2 bases of the junction unmatched. The CDR3 region is CASSLQGDEQFF. CDR3 sequence (DNA): TGTGCCAGCAGTTTACAGGGGGACGAGCAGTTCTTC.

This clonotype showed up many times. The chain is built from TRBV27 and TRBJ2-1; no firm D call. Trimming removed 3 bases from V and 3 bases from J, with 12 bases in between. This CDR3 region has 15 residues. CDR1 MNHEY and CDR2 SMNVEV come from the germline V gene (reference sequence). The CDR3, as DNA: TGTGCCAGCAGTTTGCGCAGTCGGCTCTACAATGAGCAGTTCTTC. Translated: CASSLRSRLYNEQFF.

This clonotype showed up many times. V gene TRBV12-3 or TRBV12-4 combines with J gene TRBJ2-3; TRBD2 matches 10 bases. Trimming at V came to 8 bases and at J to 1 base, leaving 12 bases not matched to a gene. CDR3 size: 17 residues. As DNA, the CDR3 is TGTGCCAGCGCGGGACTAGCGACCGGAGCACGCACAGATACGCAGTATTTT. Translated, it gives CASAGLATGARTDTQYF.

Points on this clonotype: This clone may be a read error of a much larger clone one base away. V and J are TRBV27 and TRBJ2-2; 7 nucleotides agree with TRBD1. Germline V gene lookup returns CDR1 MNHEY and CDR2 SMNVEV (reference sequence). V shed 5 bases, J shed 9 bases, and the junction held 15 bases outside the gene matches. This CDR3 contains 16 residues. The CDR3 is CASSLETGVIPRELFF. CDR3 nucleotides: TGTGCCAGCAGTCTCGAAACAGGGGTAATTCCCAGGGAGCTGTTTTTT.

This clonotype was found many times. V gene TRBV7-2 combines with J gene TRBJ1-2; D is uncertain. Germline-derived CDR1 and CDR2 are SGHTA and FQGNSA. The CDR3 consists of 16 residues. V was shortened by 2 bases and J by 4 bases, with 17 bases between the two germline ends. The CDR3 DNA follows: TGTGCCAGCAGCTTATATCTTGTTGCGGCCCCCTATGGCTACACCTTC. Translated, it gives CASSLYLVAAPYGYTF.

J is TRBJ2-7 and V is TRBV4-2; possible D gene TRBD1, 6 bases. The germline V and J ends were trimmed by 0 bases and 0 bases, with 15 bases remaining between them. The CDR3 is made up of 17 amino acids. Germline V gene lookup returns CDR1 LGHNA and CDR2 YNFKEQ. The CDR3 region has the DNA TGTGCCAGCAGCCAAGACACGGACAGTGAAGACTCCTACGAGCAGTACTTC. Its protein product is CASSQDTDSEDSYEQYF.

The sample holds many counts of this clonotype. V gene TRBV28 combines with J gene TRBJ2-1, with D uncertain. Germline V CDR1 and CDR2: MDHEN, SYDVKM. This CDR3 has 12 residues. V lost 9 bases and J 8 bases, leaving 14 bases between the germline ends. In DNA, the CDR3 is TGTGCCAGTTCACCCGGAAGCTATGAGCAGTTCTTC. Protein sequence: CASSPGSYEQFF.

This clonotype was recorded at least ten times. This chain uses TRBV28 with TRBJ2-5; 10 bases fit TRBD2. The CDR3 totals 18 residues. V was pared by 3 bases and J by 2 bases, with 12 bases of the junction left unmatched. Germline V CDR1 and CDR2: MDHEN, SYDVKM. The CDR3 DNA follows: TGTGCCAGCAGTTTTGGTCCTAGCGGGAGAATGGGGCAAGAGACCCAGTACTTC. It yields the protein CASSFGPSGRMGQETQYF.

On this clonotype itself: Just one base apart from a much larger clone, this may be a read error. Here the CDR3 DNA reads TGCAGCGTGATACGGGGACAGGGGGGATCCGAGCAGTACTTC. Protein product: CSVIRGQGGSEQYF. The V gene is TRBV29-1, the J gene TRBJ2-7, with 11 bases lining up with TRBD1. Germline CDR1 and CDR2: SQVTM and ANQGSEA. The trim removed 6 bases at V and 6 bases at J, leaving 10 bases unmatched. The CDR3 is 14 amino acids.

This clonotype was seen many times. The chain couples TRBV29-1 to TRBJ2-6; D remains ambiguous. Germline V lookup: CDR1 SQVTM, CDR2 ANQGSEA. The CDR3 has 13 amino acids. Between the trimmed V and J ends, which lost 5 bases and 0 bases, there was a span of 5 bases. The chain's CDR3 is CSVWDSGANVLTF. Written as DNA, the CDR3 is TGCAGCGTTTGGGACTCTGGGGCCAACGTCCTGACTTTC.

This clonotype was observed many times. CDR3 sequence reads: CAWSTGVGSYEQYF. The CDR3 nucleotides are TGTGCCTGGAGTACAGGGGTCGGAAGCTACGAGCAGTACTTC. The gene calls are TRBV30 and TRBJ2-7; TRBD1 agrees at 7 bases. Germline V CDR1 and CDR2: GTSNPN, SVGIG (reference sequence). This CDR3 comprises 14 residues. V gave up 2 bases and J gave up 3 bases; unmatched junction bases: 7.

This clonotype was observed a handful of times. Just one base apart from a much larger clone, this may be a read error. This chain connects TRBV10-3 to TRBJ1-6, with 7 bases lining up with TRBD1. This CDR3 region has 14 residues. After removal of 8 bases from V and 9 bases from J, the junction contained 10 bases not matched to a gene. Germline values: CDR1 ENHRY, CDR2 SYGVKD. The DNA of the CDR3 is TGTGCCATCGGGTTGGGACAGATAAGTTCACCCCTCCACTTT. It encodes CAIGLGQISSPLHF.

This clonotype was seen ten or more times. The chain has TRBV13 and TRBJ2-7; no definite D call. There are 14 residues in the CDR3. Trimming pared 2 bases from V and 0 bases from J, leaving 8 bases between. Looked up from germline, CDR1 is PRHDT and CDR2 is FYEKMQ (reference sequence). CDR3 sequence reads: CASSLMTSSYEQYF. The CDR3 nucleotides are TGTGCCAGCAGCTTAATGACCAGCTCCTACGAGCAGTACTTC.

The gene calls are TRBV11-1 and TRBJ2-1; possible D gene TRBD2, 5 bases. With 4 bases removed from V and 10 bases from J, the gap between germline ends came to 14 bases. Germline V CDR1 and CDR2: SGHAT, FQDESV (reference sequence). The CDR3 has 13 residues. CDR3 nucleotide sequence: TGTGCCAGCAGCTCGCTAGACGGACTGGAGCAGTTCTTC. It yields the protein CASSSLDGLEQFF.